This passage covers 26 T cell receptor beta chains from one sample sequenced in a study of regulatory T cells in long-lasting Graves disease. Time point defined: newly diagnosed GD, antithyroid drugs for less than 3 months. From PBMCs, RNA was extracted and then used to make the TCR library. HTBI primers from iRepertoire and Arm-PCR of CDR3 regions yielded the TCR beta libraries. One entry per CDR3 protein results from TCRdb running MiXCR on the multiplex PCR reads. The data hold 400,000 to 500,000 distinct CDR3 sequences, with less than 20% observed a single time. These data are also associated with another study on T cells in Graves' hyperthyroidism and ophthalmopathy.

The source material was peripheral blood mononuclear cells (PBMCs), sampled at new diagnosis, from a patient treated with antithyroid drugs. These receptors originate from a woman younger than 30 with Graves disease.

This chain connects TRBV18 to TRBJ2-2; D is ambiguous. The germline V and J ends were trimmed by 1 base and 7 bases, with 7 bases remaining between them. CDR3 length: 13 residues. Germline CDR1 KGHSH, CDR2 LQKENI. CDR3 protein: CASSPRPGGELFF. The CDR3 DNA is TGTGCCAGCTCACCACGCCCGGGCGGGGAGCTGTTTTTT.

The table lists this clonotype with many counts. CDR3 protein: CASSQDPGQDYEQYF. The CDR3 bases are TGTGCCAGCAGCCAAGATCCAGGGCAGGACTACGAGCAGTACTTC. The rearrangement links TRBV3-1 to TRBJ2-7, with D perhaps TRBD1 (5 bases). The CDR3 sequence is 15 residues long. Germline V gene sequence: CDR1 LGHDT, CDR2 YNNKEL (reference sequence). Trimming took off 0 bases at V and 3 bases at J, with 12 bases between the two ends.

This sequence joins TRBV20-1 and TRBJ2-3; 8 bases are a match to TRBD1. This CDR3 comprises 13 residues. Germline V gene data show CDR1 as DFQATT and CDR2 as SNEGSKA (reference sequence). With V trimmed by 6 bases and J by 4 bases, 6 bases remained unmatched. This chain's CDR3 is CSADREGADTQYF. CDR3 nucleotide sequence: TGCAGTGCGGACAGGGAAGGTGCAGATACGCAGTATTTT.

This clonotype occurred a few times. V is TRBV11-2 and J is TRBJ2-7, with 12 bases lining up with TRBD1. The germline V gene encodes CDR1 SGHAT and CDR2 FQNNGV. CDR3 length equals 15 residues. V was clipped by 5 bases and J by 6 bases; unmatched bases: 8. The CDR3 nucleotides are TGTGCCAGCAGCGGGGGGGGGACAGGGGGCCGCGAGCAGTACTTC. Residues: CASSGGGTGGREQYF.

This clonotype appeared a few times. The chain recombines TRBV6-1 with TRBJ2-5, with 15 bases lining up with TRBD2. The V and J ends lost 6 bases and 5 bases, in that order; junction bases with no gene match: 13. The CDR3 is 18 residues long. Germline lookup yields CDR1 MNHNS and CDR2 SASEGT. The CDR3 loop reads CASRGLAGGDEQVETQYF. Written as DNA, the CDR3 is TGTGCCAGCAGGGGACTAGCGGGAGGAGACGAACAAGTGGAGACCCAGTACTTC.

This clonotype was seen many times. The V call is TRBV27, the J call TRBJ2-3; 15 bases agree with TRBD2. There are 15 residues in the CDR3. Germline assignment: CDR1 MNHEY and CDR2 SMNVEV (reference sequence). J lost 6 bases, V lost 5 bases, and 3 bases had no gene match. CDR3 amino acids: CASSQGTSGRDTQYF. CDR3 nucleotides: TGTGCCAGCAGTCAAGGGACTAGCGGGAGGGATACGCAGTATTTT.

This clonotype was seen ten or more times. CDR3 sequence reads: CASSQNRGDEKLFF. The CDR3 nucleotides are TGTGCCAGCAGCCAGAACAGGGGGGACGAAAAACTGTTTTTT. This chain links TRBV3-1 with TRBJ1-4, with 8 bases lining up with TRBD1. This CDR3 contains 14 residues. Germline V CDR1 and CDR2: LGHDT, YNNKEL (reference sequence). Losses at the gene ends were 3 bases for V and 8 bases for J; bases not matched to a gene: 5.

This clonotype has at least ten counts. The rearrangement links TRBV6-5 to TRBJ2-7, with D maybe TRBD2 (5 bases). This CDR3 has 15 residues. Germline loops: CDR1 MNHEY, CDR2 SVGAGI. V dropped 2 bases and J dropped 0 bases, with 11 bases sitting between them. The CDR3 sequence: CASSYTRVGSYEQYF. The CDR3 region has the DNA TGTGCCAGCAGTTACACGCGGGTAGGCTCCTACGAGCAGTACTTC.

This clonotype was seen at least ten times. The chain is built from TRBV2 and TRBJ2-3, with 7 positions matching TRBD1. The V and J ends lost 6 bases and 0 bases, in that order; junction bases with no gene match: 9. Looked up from germline, CDR1 is SNHLY and CDR2 is FYNNEI. The CDR3 covers 16 residues. CDR3 sequence (DNA): TGTGCCAGCAGACAGACAGGGTTGGGTAGCACAGATACGCAGTATTTT. Amino acid sequence: CASRQTGLGSTDTQYF.

The table lists this clonotype with many counts. The chain couples TRBV11-2 to TRBJ2-1; D tentatively fits TRBD1 or TRBD2 (7 bases each). Per germline, CDR1 SGHAT and CDR2 FQNNGV. CDR3 size: 12 residues. With 1 base removed from V and 15 bases from J, the gap between germline ends came to 13 bases. CDR3 bases: TGTGCCAGCAGCTTAGTCGGCAGGGGGGGGTTCTTC. Encoded protein: CASSLVGRGGFF.

This chain connects TRBV9 to TRBJ2-5; 10 nucleotides line up with TRBD2. V trimming: 4 bases; J trimming: 5 bases; junction bases outside the gene matches: 8. CDR1 SGDLS and CDR2 YYNGEE come from the germline V gene. The CDR3 covers 15 residues. CDR3 loop: CASSNRLAGVETQYF. In DNA, the CDR3 is TGTGCCAGCAGCAATCGCCTAGCGGGAGTCGAGACCCAGTACTTC.

This clonotype was counted ten times or more. This sequence joins TRBV10-2 and TRBJ2-7; 12 bases align to TRBD2. This CDR3 has 16 amino acids. Germline loops: CDR1 WSHSY, CDR2 SAAADI. The ends lost 3 bases at V and 4 bases at J; junction bases unmatched: 7. As DNA, the CDR3 is TGCGCCAGCAGTGAAACCGGGACTAGCGGGCAATACGAGCAGTACTTC. Translated, it gives CASSETGTSGQYEQYF.

The CDR3 is CASSALAGEEETQYF. In nucleotides, the CDR3 is TGTGCCAGCAGTGCGCTAGCGGGAGAGGAAGAGACCCAGTACTTC. The chain links TRBV12-3 or TRBV12-4 to TRBJ2-5; TRBD2 matches 10 bases. V lost 5 bases to trimming and J lost 3 bases; unmatched junction nucleotides: 6. The CDR3 runs 15 residues.

This clonotype was observed at least ten times. The chain has TRBV7-9 and TRBJ2-1, with D possibly TRBD2 on 6 matching bases. Germline-derived CDR1 and CDR2 are SEHNR and FQNEAQ (reference sequence). The V gene lost 0 bases and the J gene lost 1 base, with 10 bases spanning the gap. This CDR3 has 16 amino acids. The CDR3 loop is CASSLAGGRSYNEQFF. The CDR3 bases are TGTGCCAGCAGCTTAGCGGGAGGAAGGTCCTACAATGAGCAGTTCTTC.

This chain uses TRBV12-3 or TRBV12-4 with TRBJ2-1; D is perhaps TRBD1 (5 bases). Trimming left V 4 bases short and J 0 bases short, with 13 bases between. The CDR3 loop spans 16 amino acids. The CDR3 DNA sequence: TGTGCCAGCAGTTCCCCCCTAGGGGTCTCCTACAATGAGCAGTTCTTC. Amino acid sequence: CASSSPLGVSYNEQFF.

A few counts support this clonotype. This chain joins TRBV11-2 and TRBJ1-2, with D maybe TRBD1 (5 bases). The germline V gene encodes CDR1 SGHAT and CDR2 FQNNGV. The V gene lost 6 bases and the J gene lost 1 base, with 21 bases spanning the gap. The CDR3 runs 17 residues. CDR3 nucleotides: TGTGCCAGCAGAAGCCCGAGTCAGGGAATACGTAACTATGGCTACACCTTC. It is translated as CASRSPSQGIRNYGYTF.

In this sample, this clonotype turned up many times. This sequence joins TRBV29-1 and TRBJ1-2; 9 bases agree with TRBD1. J gave up 3 bases and V 4 bases, and 6 bases lay outside the gene matches. Germline V gene data show CDR1 as SQVTM and CDR2 as ANQGSEA. CDR3 length: 14 residues. The CDR3 spells CSVAPGQGYYGYTF. CDR3 DNA: TGCAGCGTTGCTCCGGGACAGGGATACTATGGCTACACCTTC.

This clonotype was seen ten or more times. The rearrangement links TRBV6-1 to TRBJ2-7, with D tentatively TRBD1 or TRBD2 (5 bases each). In germline, CDR1 is MNHNS, CDR2 SASEGT. CDR3 length: 14 residues. The V and J ends lost 6 bases and 0 bases respectively, with 12 bases between them. CDR3 nucleotide sequence: TGTGCCAGCAGCCCTGGGGGACCCTCCTACGAGCAGTACTTC. This sequence encodes CASSPGGPSYEQYF.

This chain links TRBV7-9 with TRBJ1-6; D is perhaps TRBD1 (5 bases). Germline V gene lookup returns CDR1 SEHNR and CDR2 FQNEAQ (reference sequence). V lost 0 bases, J lost 6 bases, and 9 bases lay in between. This CDR3 comprises 15 residues. In DNA form, the CDR3 reads TGTGCCAGCAGCTTAGCCGGGGCCCTTAATTCACCCCTCCACTTT. This translates into CASSLAGALNSPLHF.

This chain links TRBV6-1 with TRBJ1-1; D ambiguous. The CDR3 has 14 residues. The V gene's germline CDR1 is MNHNS and CDR2 SASEGT. The V end was cut by 6 bases, the J end by 6 bases, with 17 bases between. This chain's CDR3 is CASRRTNINPEAFF. The CDR3 DNA follows: TGTGCCAGCAGGAGGACTAATATCAACCCTGAAGCTTTCTTT.

This clonotype was detected once. A much more abundant neighbour one base away suggests this may be a read error. The V call is TRBV29-1, the J call TRBJ2-7; a possible D gene is TRBD1 (6 bases). The CDR3 is 14 residues long. From germline, CDR1 is SQVTM and CDR2 ANQGSEA. CDR3 region: CNVGTGWGSYEQYF. CDR3 coding DNA: TGCAACGTAGGAACAGGGTGGGGGTCCTACGAGCAGTACTTC.

This clonotype has ten or more counts. The J gene is TRBJ1-2, the V gene TRBV30, with D unclear. The CDR3 sequence is 13 residues long. Trimming took 7 bases from V and 4 from J, leaving 16 bases between them. The germline V gene has CDR1 GTSNPN and CDR2 SVGIG (reference sequence). The CDR3: CAYIREGGYGYTF. The CDR3 bases are TGTGCCTACATCCGGGAGGGAGGCTATGGCTACACCTTC.

The sample holds a few counts of this clonotype. The rearrangement joins TRBV20-1 to TRBJ2-1, with TRBD2 matching 7 bases. The V gene end was trimmed by 1 base and the J gene end by 4 bases; junction bases not matched to a gene: 10. There are 16 residues in the CDR3. CDR1 is DFQATT and CDR2 is SNEGSKA in the germline V gene (reference sequence). CDR3 in DNA: TGCAGTGCTAGAGGGCTCGGGAGGCCCTCTTACAATGAGCAGTTCTTC. It translates to CSARGLGRPSYNEQFF.

This clonotype was seen only a few times. The rearrangement joins TRBV20-1 to TRBJ2-7; 11 bases align to TRBD2. V was pared by 7 bases and J by 3 bases, with 8 bases of the junction left unmatched. Germline V gives CDR1 DFQATT, CDR2 SNEGSKA (reference sequence). The CDR3 is 14 residues long. This CDR3 is CSVFPGLADYEQYF. The DNA of the CDR3 is TGCAGTGTCTTTCCGGGACTAGCGGACTACGAGCAGTACTTC.

This chain links TRBV28 with TRBJ1-6; 8 bases are a match to TRBD1. Germline values: CDR1 MDHEN, CDR2 SYDVKM. The length of the CDR3 is 13 residues. V lost 6 bases and J lost 7; bases outside the gene matches: 2. The chain's CDR3 is CASSRDRNSPLHF. The CDR3 DNA follows: TGTGCCAGCAGCCGGGACAGGAATTCACCCCTCCACTTT.

The chain uses TRBV6-4 and TRBJ1-5; 8 bases agree with TRBD1. The CDR3 has 17 amino acids. Germline V lookup: CDR1 MRHNA, CDR2 SNTAGT. The trim removed 2 bases at V and 0 bases at J, leaving 6 bases unmatched. The CDR3 protein is CASSDPTGGTSNQPQHF. Here the CDR3 DNA reads TGTGCCAGCAGTGACCCCACAGGGGGGACTAGCAATCAGCCCCAGCATTTT.